The rows below give T cell receptor beta chains drawn from one sample of a study of blood T cell repertoires in COVID-19. The assay was immunoSEQ multiplex PCR, and TCRdb's table has in-frame clones only and misses some. The sample yields approximately 84,000 clones, more than 80% seen once. The specimen sequenced was peripheral blood. The receptors derive from a woman over 75 with acute or convalescent COVID-19. Each CDR3 is given with its conserved first and last residue. Each record gives: clone size, V gene, J gene, D gene, CDR3 DNA, CDR3 protein. D genes are given only for firm matches. Clone size is stated in some rows and not others, as once, few, many or a class when expanded.

clone size: .
V gene: TRBV9
J gene: TRBJ2-5
D gene: TRBD2
CDR3 DNA: TGTGCCAGCAGCATAGGACTAGCGGGAGTTGTACAAGAGACCCAGTACTTC
CDR3 protein: CASSIGLAGVVQETQYF

clone size: .
V gene: TRBV12-3/TRBV12-4
J gene: TRBJ2-7
D gene: TRBD1
CDR3 DNA: TGTGCCTCCCCAGGGGGTAGGAACGAGCAGTACTTC
CDR3 protein: CASPGGRNEQYF

clone size: .
V gene: TRBV5-5
J gene: TRBJ2-1
D gene: .
CDR3 DNA: TGTGCCAGCAGCTTTTTCGACCGGGACTCTAATGAGCAGTTCTTC
CDR3 protein: CASSFFDRDSNEQFF

clone size: .
V gene: TRBV2
J gene: TRBJ1-6
D gene: .
CDR3 DNA: TGTGCCAGCAGTGTCCAGGGGCGGCATAATTCACCCCTCCACTTT
CDR3 protein: CASSVQGRHNSPLHF

clone size: .
V gene: TRBV5-1
J gene: TRBJ2-5
D gene: .
CDR3 DNA: TGCGCCAGCAGCTTGCCGGGAGAGGGGGAGACCCAGTACTTC
CDR3 protein: CASSLPGEGETQYF

clone size: once
V gene: TRBV7-3
J gene: TRBJ2-2
D gene: .
CDR3 DNA: TGTGCCAGCAGCCTCCTTCCTGGTAGGGGAACCGGGGAGCTGTTTTTT
CDR3 protein: CASSLLPGRGTGELFF

clone size: .
V gene: TRBV30
J gene: TRBJ1-2
D gene: .
CDR3 DNA: TGTGCCTGGAGTAGGGCAGGGCCTGGAGACTATGGCTACACCTTC
CDR3 protein: CAWSRAGPGDYGYTF

clone size: .
V gene: TRBV7-6
J gene: TRBJ1-1
D gene: TRBD1
CDR3 DNA: TGTGCCAGCAGCAGGGGGACAGGGGATTCGAATACTGAAGCTTTCTTT
CDR3 protein: CASSRGTGDSNTEAFF

clone size: few
V gene: TRBV5-1
J gene: TRBJ2-7
D gene: .
CDR3 DNA: TGCGCCAGCAGCTTGGGAGGGAGAAGCTCCTACGAGCAGTACTTC
CDR3 protein: CASSLGGRSSYEQYF

clone size: .
V gene: TRBV24-1
J gene: TRBJ2-3
D gene: TRBD1
CDR3 DNA: TGTGCCACAAGGGACAGGGGGCAGGTAGATACGCAGTATTTT
CDR3 protein: CATRDRGQVDTQYF

clone size: .
V gene: TRBV24-1
J gene: TRBJ2-1
D gene: .
CDR3 DNA: TGTGCCACCAGTGACTTGACTGATGAGCAGTTCTTC
CDR3 protein: CATSDLTDEQFF

clone size: .
V gene: TRBV6-5
J gene: TRBJ1-3
D gene: .
CDR3 DNA: TGTGCCACCTCCCTCTCTGGAAACACCATATATTTT
CDR3 protein: CATSLSGNTIYF

clone size: .
V gene: TRBV6-5
J gene: TRBJ2-7
D gene: TRBD1
CDR3 DNA: TGTGCCAGCAGTTACTCGGGACAGGGGGCTAGCGAGCAGTACTTC
CDR3 protein: CASSYSGQGASEQYF

clone size: .
V gene: TRBV12-3/TRBV12-4
J gene: TRBJ1-2
D gene: .
CDR3 DNA: TGTGCCAGCTCCCGACAGATTAACTATGGCTACACCTTC
CDR3 protein: CASSRQINYGYTF

clone size: .
V gene: TRBV18
J gene: TRBJ1-1
D gene: .
CDR3 DNA: TGTGCCAGCTCATCCCGGGATCTGAACACTGAAGCTTTCTTT
CDR3 protein: CASSSRDLNTEAFF

clone size: .
V gene: TRBV24-1
J gene: TRBJ1-2
D gene: TRBD1
CDR3 DNA: TGTGCCGTCCAAAGCCGACAGGGGACGGATGGCTACACCTTC
CDR3 protein: CAVQSRQGTDGYTF

clone size: .
V gene: TRBV7-2
J gene: TRBJ2-1
D gene: TRBD2
CDR3 DNA: TGTGCCAGCAACCGCCTAGCGGGATCCTACAATGAGCAGTTCTTC
CDR3 protein: CASNRLAGSYNEQFF

clone size: .
V gene: TRBV28
J gene: TRBJ2-7
D gene: TRBD2
CDR3 DNA: TGTGCCAGCGGACTAGCGGGAGGCGTCTCCTACGAGCAGTACTTC
CDR3 protein: CASGLAGGVSYEQYF

clone size: .
V gene: TRBV14
J gene: TRBJ1-2
D gene: .
CDR3 DNA: TGTGCCAGCAGCCTATCGGGGGTTGGCTACACCTTC
CDR3 protein: CASSLSGVGYTF

clone size: .
V gene: TRBV7-2
J gene: TRBJ1-3
D gene: TRBD1
CDR3 DNA: TGTGCCAGCAGCACACAGGGGGCAAGCTCTGGAAACACCATATATTTT
CDR3 protein: CASSTQGASSGNTIYF

clone size: .
V gene: TRBV30
J gene: TRBJ1-3
D gene: .
CDR3 DNA: TGTGCCTGGGCCCTACAGGTCTCCTCTGGAAACACCATATATTTT
CDR3 protein: CAWALQVSSGNTIYF

clone size: .
V gene: TRBV21-1
J gene: TRBJ1-3
D gene: .
CDR3 DNA: TGTGCCAGCAGCAAAGCGCGAGGTGGGGCGCAGTCTGGAAACACCATATATTTT
CDR3 protein: CASSKARGGAQSGNTIYF

clone size: .
V gene: TRBV29-1
J gene: TRBJ2-2
D gene: .
CDR3 DNA: TGCAGCGTTGAAGATCTAGCCTTCGCGAACACCGGGGAGCTGTTTTTT
CDR3 protein: CSVEDLAFANTGELFF

clone size: .
V gene: TRBV5-1
J gene: TRBJ2-5
D gene: .
CDR3 DNA: TGCGCCAGCAGCTTGGCCGGACTGGGAGAGACCCAGTACTTC
CDR3 protein: CASSLAGLGETQYF

clone size: .
V gene: TRBV25-1
J gene: TRBJ1-1
D gene: .
CDR3 DNA: TGTGCCAGCAGCGGGGGTACGAGAACTGAAGCTTTCTTT
CDR3 protein: CASSGGTRTEAFF

clone size: .
V gene: TRBV19
J gene: TRBJ2-5
D gene: TRBD2
CDR3 DNA: TGTGCCAGTAGTAGGCTAGCGGCAAGACGTGAGACCCAGTACTTC
CDR3 protein: CASSRLAARRETQYF

clone size: .
V gene: TRBV5-4
J gene: TRBJ2-3
D gene: TRBD2
CDR3 DNA: TGTGCCAGCAGCTTACTAGCGGGAGGGCTCACAGATACGCAGTATTTT
CDR3 protein: CASSLLAGGLTDTQYF

clone size: .
V gene: TRBV6-2/TRBV6-3
J gene: TRBJ1-1
D gene: TRBD1
CDR3 DNA: TGTGCCAGCAGCAGTCCGGGACAGGGCTTTGGCACTGAAGCTTTCTTT
CDR3 protein: CASSSPGQGFGTEAFF

clone size: .
V gene: TRBV18
J gene: TRBJ2-3
D gene: TRBD2
CDR3 DNA: TGTGCCAGCTCACGATTAGCGGGAGGTAAAGATACGCAGTATTTT
CDR3 protein: CASSRLAGGKDTQYF

clone size: .
V gene: TRBV11-2
J gene: TRBJ1-6
D gene: .
CDR3 DNA: TGTGCCAGCAGCCCCTACGGACAGAATAATTCACCCCTCCACTTT
CDR3 protein: CASSPYGQNNSPLHF

clone size: .
V gene: TRBV5-4
J gene: TRBJ2-3
D gene: .
CDR3 DNA: TGTGCCAGCAGCTTGGTGGCGGGGACAGCAGATACGCAGTATTTT
CDR3 protein: CASSLVAGTADTQYF

clone size: once
V gene: TRBV6-5
J gene: TRBJ1-5
D gene: .
CDR3 DNA: TGTGCCAGCAAGTGGGCAGTTGATAGCAATCAGCCCCAGCATTTT
CDR3 protein: CASKWAVDSNQPQHF

clone size: .
V gene: TRBV6-2/TRBV6-3
J gene: TRBJ2-5
D gene: TRBD1
CDR3 DNA: TGTGCCAGCAGTTCCGCAGGGGGCAGAGAGACCCAGTACTTC
CDR3 protein: CASSSAGGRETQYF

clone size: .
V gene: TRBV19
J gene: TRBJ2-7
D gene: .
CDR3 DNA: TGTGCCAGTAGTATAGGGGCAGGCCCCTACGAGCAGTACTTC
CDR3 protein: CASSIGAGPYEQYF

clone size: .
V gene: TRBV9
J gene: TRBJ2-2
D gene: TRBD1
CDR3 DNA: TGTGCCAGCAGCCCCTACGACAGGGGAAACACCGGGGAGCTGTTTTTT
CDR3 protein: CASSPYDRGNTGELFF

clone size: .
V gene: TRBV7-2
J gene: TRBJ1-1
D gene: .
CDR3 DNA: TGTGCCAGCAGCTTAGGGGGGGTGACGAACACTGAAGCTTTCTTT
CDR3 protein: CASSLGGVTNTEAFF

clone size: .
V gene: TRBV7-3
J gene: TRBJ1-3
D gene: .
CDR3 DNA: TGTGCCAGCAGCTTAACCCGGGGTGACACCATATATTTT
CDR3 protein: CASSLTRGDTIYF

clone size: few
V gene: TRBV12-5
J gene: TRBJ2-7
D gene: .
CDR3 DNA: TGTGCTAGTGGTTTGGGCAGGGCCTACGAGCAGTACTTC
CDR3 protein: CASGLGRAYEQYF

clone size: .
V gene: TRBV19
J gene: TRBJ2-1
D gene: .
CDR3 DNA: TGTGCCAGTAGTGCCTATAGCGGAGCCTACAATGAGCAGTTCTTC
CDR3 protein: CASSAYSGAYNEQFF

clone size: .
V gene: TRBV5-6
J gene: TRBJ2-4
D gene: .
CDR3 DNA: TGTGCCAGCAGCTTGGCAGGAGCCAAAAACATTCAGTACTTC
CDR3 protein: CASSLAGAKNIQYF

clone size: .
V gene: TRBV18
J gene: TRBJ2-7
D gene: .
CDR3 DNA: TGTGCCAGCTCCCCGAACTCCTACGGTATCGAGCAGTACTTC
CDR3 protein: CASSPNSYGIEQYF

clone size: .
V gene: TRBV28
J gene: TRBJ2-7
D gene: .
CDR3 DNA: TGTGCCAGCAGTTTCCCCGGAGGGATCGAGCAGTACTTC
CDR3 protein: CASSFPGGIEQYF

clone size: .
V gene: TRBV10-3
J gene: TRBJ1-2
D gene: TRBD1
CDR3 DNA: TGTGCCATCAGTGAAGGGGCAGGGGGCGTGAGGAATGGCTACACCTTC
CDR3 protein: CAISEGAGGVRNGYTF

clone size: .
V gene: TRBV5-1
J gene: TRBJ2-3
D gene: .
CDR3 DNA: TGCGCCAGCAGCTTGGTGGACAGAGACACAGATACGCAGTATTTT
CDR3 protein: CASSLVDRDTDTQYF

clone size: large
V gene: TRBV11-3
J gene: TRBJ2-7
D gene: TRBD1
CDR3 DNA: TGTGCCAGCAGCCCCAGGGGGCGCGGTCGCCTCGAGCAGTACTTC
CDR3 protein: CASSPRGRGRLEQYF

clone size: .
V gene: TRBV6-1
J gene: TRBJ1-3
D gene: .
CDR3 DNA: TGTGCCAGCAGTGAAGCCCCGGGAACTGGAAACACCATATATTTT
CDR3 protein: CASSEAPGTGNTIYF

clone size: .
V gene: TRBV19
J gene: TRBJ2-7
D gene: .
CDR3 DNA: TGTGCCAGTAGTATAACGGGGCAGACAGGCGGGTACTACGAGCAGTACTTC
CDR3 protein: CASSITGQTGGYYEQYF

clone size: .
V gene: TRBV21-1
J gene: TRBJ1-1
D gene: .
CDR3 DNA: TGTGCCAGCAGAGCCCCCAGGGAGGCACGTCCTCACATGAACACTGAAGCTTTCTTT
CDR3 protein: CASRAPREARPHMNTEAFF

clone size: few
V gene: TRBV19
J gene: TRBJ2-7
D gene: TRBD2
CDR3 DNA: TGTGCCAGTAGTATTCTGATGACCTACTCCCCGGGGGGGTACTTC
CDR3 protein: CASSILMTYSPGGYF

clone size: few
V gene: TRBV6-5
J gene: TRBJ1-1
D gene: TRBD1
CDR3 DNA: TGTGCCAGCAGACAGGGGATAACGAACACTGAAGCTTTCTTT
CDR3 protein: CASRQGITNTEAFF

clone size: .
V gene: TRBV5-1
J gene: TRBJ1-1
D gene: .
CDR3 DNA: TGCGCCAGCAGCTTCACAGGGACGAGGGTTACTGAAGCTTTCTTT
CDR3 protein: CASSFTGTRVTEAFF

clone size: .
V gene: TRBV19
J gene: TRBJ2-2
D gene: TRBD1
CDR3 DNA: TGTGCCAGTAACTCCGGGACAGGGTTCTCCGGGGAGCTGTTTTTT
CDR3 protein: CASNSGTGFSGELFF

clone size: .
V gene: TRBV7-2
J gene: TRBJ2-6
D gene: .
CDR3 DNA: TGTGCCAGCAGCTTAGTGGCAGGGGTCTTGCCTGGGGCCAACGTCCTGACTTTC
CDR3 protein: CASSLVAGVLPGANVLTF

clone size: few
V gene: TRBV5-1
J gene: TRBJ2-1
D gene: TRBD2
CDR3 DNA: TGCGCCAGCAGACGTCTTCCCGGGACTAACTTCAATGAGCAGTTCTTC
CDR3 protein: CASRRLPGTNFNEQFF

clone size: .
V gene: TRBV19
J gene: TRBJ2-7
D gene: TRBD1
CDR3 DNA: TGTGCCAGTAGTACGACAGGGGGCTATAACTACGAGCAGTACTTC
CDR3 protein: CASSTTGGYNYEQYF

clone size: .
V gene: TRBV5-6
J gene: TRBJ1-5
D gene: TRBD1
CDR3 DNA: TGTGCCAGCAGCGTGGGACAGGTCAATCAGCCCCAGCATTTT
CDR3 protein: CASSVGQVNQPQHF

clone size: .
V gene: TRBV10-3
J gene: TRBJ2-7
D gene: TRBD1
CDR3 DNA: TGTGCCATCAGTGAGTTGCAGGGGGCAAACGAGCAGTACTTC
CDR3 protein: CAISELQGANEQYF

clone size: .
V gene: TRBV7-2
J gene: TRBJ1-1
D gene: .
CDR3 DNA: TGTGCCAGCAGCTTAGGCAGTTTGAACACTGAAGCTTTCTTT
CDR3 protein: CASSLGSLNTEAFF

clone size: .
V gene: TRBV7-2
J gene: TRBJ2-1
D gene: .
CDR3 DNA: TGTGCCAGCAGCCTACAGTTCGAATCCTACAATGAGCAGTTCTTC
CDR3 protein: CASSLQFESYNEQFF

clone size: .
V gene: TRBV5-1
J gene: TRBJ2-7
D gene: TRBD2
CDR3 DNA: TGCGCCAGCAGCAGGGGACTAGCGGGAGACGAGCAGTACTTC
CDR3 protein: CASSRGLAGDEQYF